Listed below are T cell receptor beta chains from one sample, sequenced in a study of T cell responses to AZD1222 COVID-19 vaccine. Here immunoSEQ multiplex PCR was the method, and the copy in TCRdb shows in-frame clones only, minus some. Of about 86,000 clones listed, approximately 90% were seen once; the top ten hold about 2.2%. The material was peripheral blood, obtained on day 0 of AZD1222 vaccination. Source of these receptors: an adult in good health. Each CDR3 is given with its conserved first and last residue. The order of the fields is V gene, clone size, D gene, CDR3 length, J gene, CDR3 DNA, CDR3 protein. The D gene is left open where the match is weak. Only some rows state a clone size, as once, few, many or a class for expanded clones.

TRBV5-1,NA,TRBD1,16,TRBJ2-1,TGCGCCAGCAGCTTGGCCGGACAGGGTAAATCCAATGAGCAGTTCTTC,CASSLAGQGKSNEQFF
TRBV18,NA,TRBD2,16,TRBJ2-5,TGTGCCAGCTCACCATCTGGACTAGCGGGGATCGAGACCCAGTACTTC,CASSPSGLAGIETQYF
TRBV5-1,NA,NA,15,TRBJ1-1,TGCGCCAGCAGCTTGGATCTGGGGATGAACACTGAAGCTTTCTTT,CASSLDLGMNTEAFF
TRBV6-5,NA,TRBD1,13,TRBJ1-5,TGTGCCAGCAGCGACAGGGGGAATCAGCCCCAGCATTTT,CASSDRGNQPQHF
TRBV19,NA,NA,13,TRBJ2-1,TGTGCCAGTAGTTTGGCTCCCTACAATGAGCAGTTCTTC,CASSLAPYNEQFF
TRBV27,NA,NA,20,TRBJ2-3,TGTGCCAGCAGTTTCCGATACAGGGGAGGAAAGGATTGGGGCACAGATACGCAGTATTTT,CASSFRYRGGKDWGTDTQYF
TRBV5-4,once,NA,14,TRBJ2-3,TGTGCCAGCAGCCTGAGGGGGGGCACAGATACGCAGTATTTT,CASSLRGGTDTQYF
TRBV29-1,NA,NA,13,TRBJ1-2,TGCAGCGTTGAGAAAGACATTATAAATGGCTACACCTTC,CSVEKDIINGYTF
TRBV30,NA,NA,13,TRBJ1-1,TGTGCCTGGACACGAGGGCCCGGCACTGAAGCTTTCTTT,CAWTRGPGTEAFF
TRBV6-6,NA,NA,14,TRBJ2-7,TGTGCCAGCAGTCAGACAGGAGGGACCGACGAGCAGTACTTC,CASSQTGGTDEQYF
TRBV7-8,NA,TRBD2,16,TRBJ2-5,TGTGCCAGCAGCTTAGAGGGACTAGTAACGGGAGAGACCCAGTACTTC,CASSLEGLVTGETQYF
TRBV6-6,NA,NA,15,TRBJ2-2,TGTGCCAGCAGTTACCAGGCAGCGAACACCGGGGAGCTGTTTTTT,CASSYQAANTGELFF
TRBV6-5,NA,NA,14,TRBJ2-7,TGTGCCAGCAGTTACTCTACCCGGGCCTACGAGCAGTACTTC,CASSYSTRAYEQYF
TRBV30,NA,NA,14,TRBJ1-3,TGTGCCTGGACTGGCGTGTATTCTGGAAACACCATATATTTT,CAWTGVYSGNTIYF
TRBV7-9,NA,NA,14,TRBJ1-5,TGTGCCAGCAGCCCTGAGGGGTTAGGGCAGCCCCAGCATTTT,CASSPEGLGQPQHF
TRBV9,NA,TRBD2,15,TRBJ2-5,TGTGCCAGCAGCGTTGGTAGCGGGGGGAAAGAGACCCAGTACTTC,CASSVGSGGKETQYF
TRBV12-3/TRBV12-4,NA,NA,13,TRBJ1-2,TGTGCCAGCAGCTTAGGGGGGCGGGGTGGCTACACCTTC,CASSLGGRGGYTF
TRBV4-1,NA,TRBD2,18,TRBJ2-1,TGCGCCAGCAGCCTCACAGAAGGGGGGACTAGTGAAGGCAATGAGCAGTTCTTC,CASSLTEGGTSEGNEQFF
TRBV2,NA,TRBD2,19,TRBJ2-3,TGTGCCAGCAGTCGGAGCGGGAGGTCCCAGCATTTAAGCACAGATACGCAGTATTTT,CASSRSGRSQHLSTDTQYF
TRBV6-5,NA,NA,15,TRBJ2-1,TGTGCCAGCAGCCAGGGGTGGGAGTCCTACAATGAGCAGTTCTTC,CASSQGWESYNEQFF
TRBV27,NA,TRBD2,17,TRBJ2-2,TGTGCCAGCAGCCGAAGCGGACTAGCGGGAAACACCGGGGAGCTGTTTTTT,CASSRSGLAGNTGELFF
TRBV2,NA,NA,14,TRBJ1-5,TGTGCCAGCAGTGAGGGTAGAGTCAATCAGCCCCAGCATTTT,CASSEGRVNQPQHF